Listed here are 2 T cell receptor beta chains from one sample, sequenced in a study of blood T cells in healthy people across ages. With a J-beta primer mix and a sample-barcoded 5' primer, a second PCR ran roughly 6 to 11 cycles. TCRdb itself ran the 5' RACE reads through MiXCR, one entry per CDR3 protein. This table holds around 1.5 million distinct CDR3 sequences, almost 60% found once. Sequencing input: blood. The receptor source for this set is a man aged 18-30 years in good health.

This clonotype was seen a handful of times. The rearrangement uses TRBV9 and TRBJ1-2; D unresolved. The germline CDR1 and CDR2 sequences are SGDLS and YYNGEE. The CDR3 runs to 15 residues. Trimming removed 0 bases at V and 1 base at J, with 10 bases between. The CDR3 spells CASSVAPPDNYGYTF. The DNA for the CDR3 is TGTGCCAGCAGCGTAGCCCCCCCCGATAACTATGGCTACACCTTC.

This chain links TRBV28 with TRBJ1-6; 7 bases agree with TRBD1. This CDR3 has 16 residues. Germline trimming cut 1 base from V and 8 bases from J; bases unmatched to any gene: 8. Germline assignment: CDR1 MDHEN and CDR2 SYDVKM. The CDR3, as DNA: TGTGCCAGCAGTTTATCCGCAGGGGGAGGTTATTCACCCCTCCACTTT. The encoded protein is CASSLSAGGGYSPLHF. Full variable domain (remainder filled in from reference TRBV28 and TRBJ1-6): DVKVTQSSRYLVKRTGEKVFLECVQDMDHENMFWYRQDPGLGLRLIYFSYDVKMKEKGDIPEGYSVSREKKERFSLILESASTNQTSMYLCASSLSAGGGYSPLHFGNGTRLTVT.